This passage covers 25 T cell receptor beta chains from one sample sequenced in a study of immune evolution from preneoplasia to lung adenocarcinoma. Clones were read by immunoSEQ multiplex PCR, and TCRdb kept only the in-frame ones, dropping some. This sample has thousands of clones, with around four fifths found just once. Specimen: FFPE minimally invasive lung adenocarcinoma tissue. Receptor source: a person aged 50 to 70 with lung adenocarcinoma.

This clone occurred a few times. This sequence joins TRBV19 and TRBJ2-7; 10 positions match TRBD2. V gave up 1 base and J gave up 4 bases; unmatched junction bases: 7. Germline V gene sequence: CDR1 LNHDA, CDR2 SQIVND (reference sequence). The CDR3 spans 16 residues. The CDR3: CASSIGAGTSAYEQYF. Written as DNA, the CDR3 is TGTGCCAGTAGTATAGGGGCCGGGACTAGCGCATACGAGCAGTACTTC.

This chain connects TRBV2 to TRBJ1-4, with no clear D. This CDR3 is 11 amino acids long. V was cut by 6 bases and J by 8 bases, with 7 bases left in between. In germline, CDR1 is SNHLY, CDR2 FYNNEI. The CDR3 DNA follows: TGTGCCAGCAGGGTTTCCGAAAAACTGTTTTTT. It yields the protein CASRVSEKLFF.

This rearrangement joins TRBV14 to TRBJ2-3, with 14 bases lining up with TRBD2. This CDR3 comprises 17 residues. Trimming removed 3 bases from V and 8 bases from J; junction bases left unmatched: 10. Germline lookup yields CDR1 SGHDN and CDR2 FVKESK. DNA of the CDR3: TGTGCCAGCAGCCAGAATGCCGGGACTAGCGGGGGAGGTACGCAGTATTTT. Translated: CASSQNAGTSGGGTQYF.

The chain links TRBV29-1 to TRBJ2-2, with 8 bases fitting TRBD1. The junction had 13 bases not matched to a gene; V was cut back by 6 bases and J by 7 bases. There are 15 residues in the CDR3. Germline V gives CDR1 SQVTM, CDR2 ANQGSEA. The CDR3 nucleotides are TGCAGCGTGTCCCTAAGCGGACAGGGTGTCGGGGAGCTGTTTTTT. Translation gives CSVSLSGQGVGELFF.

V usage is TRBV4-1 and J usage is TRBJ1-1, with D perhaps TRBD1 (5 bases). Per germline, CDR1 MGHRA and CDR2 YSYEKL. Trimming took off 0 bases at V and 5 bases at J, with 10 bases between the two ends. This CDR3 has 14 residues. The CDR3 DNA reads TGCGCCAGCAGCCAAGAGCAAGGGACGACTGAAGCTTTCTTT. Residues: CASSQEQGTTEAFF.

The CDR3 bases are TGTGCCAGCAGTCGTAGCGGGAGTTCCGGGGATACGCAGTATTTT. Its translation is CASSRSGSSGDTQYF. The V gene is TRBV7-9, the J gene TRBJ2-3; TRBD2 matches at 9 bases. Germline lookup yields CDR1 SEHNR and CDR2 FQNEAQ (reference sequence). The junction had 10 bases not matched to a gene; V was cut back by 6 bases and J by 6 bases. This CDR3 has 15 residues.

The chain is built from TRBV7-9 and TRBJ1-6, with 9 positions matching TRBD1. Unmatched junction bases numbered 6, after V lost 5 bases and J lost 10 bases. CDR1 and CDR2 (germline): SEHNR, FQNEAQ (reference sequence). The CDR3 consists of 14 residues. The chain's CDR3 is CASSAGQGASPLHF. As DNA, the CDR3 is TGTGCCAGCAGCGCGGGACAGGGTGCCTCACCCCTCCACTTT.

CDR3 sequence reads: CASSIGDRIPLPGELFF. CDR3 coding DNA: TGTGCCAGTAGTATCGGGGACAGAATCCCCCTCCCCGGGGAGCTGTTTTTT. The V gene is TRBV19, the J gene TRBJ2-2; 7 nucleotides agree with TRBD1. CDR1 is LNHDA, CDR2 SQIVND, per germline (reference sequence). The CDR3 length is 17 residues. Losses at the gene ends were 3 bases for V and 6 bases for J; bases not matched to a gene: 13.

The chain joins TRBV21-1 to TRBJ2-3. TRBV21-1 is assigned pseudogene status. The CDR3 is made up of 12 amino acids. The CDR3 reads CASAGSTDTQYF. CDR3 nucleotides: TGTGCCAGCGCCGGCAGCACAGATACGCAGTATTTT.

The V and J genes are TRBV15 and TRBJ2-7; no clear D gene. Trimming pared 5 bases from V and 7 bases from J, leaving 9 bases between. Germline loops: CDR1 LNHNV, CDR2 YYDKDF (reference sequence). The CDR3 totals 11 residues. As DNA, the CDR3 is TGTGCCACCAGCTTAAACGGGGAGCAGTACTTC. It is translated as CATSLNGEQYF.

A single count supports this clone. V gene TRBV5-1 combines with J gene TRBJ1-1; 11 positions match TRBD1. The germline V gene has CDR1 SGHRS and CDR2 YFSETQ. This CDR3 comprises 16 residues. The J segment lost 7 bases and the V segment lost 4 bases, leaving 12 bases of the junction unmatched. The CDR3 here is CASSPGTGGFPFEAFF. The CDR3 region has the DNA TGCGCCAGCAGCCCAGGGACAGGGGGTTTCCCATTTGAAGCTTTCTTT.

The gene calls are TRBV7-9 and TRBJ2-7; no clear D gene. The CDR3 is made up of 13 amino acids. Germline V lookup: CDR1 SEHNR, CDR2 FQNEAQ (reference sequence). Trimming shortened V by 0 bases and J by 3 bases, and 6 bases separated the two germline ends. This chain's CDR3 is CASSLATGYEQYF. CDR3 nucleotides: TGTGCCAGCAGCTTAGCAACCGGCTACGAGCAGTACTTC.

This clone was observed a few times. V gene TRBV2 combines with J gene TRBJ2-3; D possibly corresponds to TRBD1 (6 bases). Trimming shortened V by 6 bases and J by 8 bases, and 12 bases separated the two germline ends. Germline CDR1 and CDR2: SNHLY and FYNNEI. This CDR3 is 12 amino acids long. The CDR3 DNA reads TGTGCCAGCAGCGGACTCAGGGGTACGCAGTATTTT. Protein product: CASSGLRGTQYF.

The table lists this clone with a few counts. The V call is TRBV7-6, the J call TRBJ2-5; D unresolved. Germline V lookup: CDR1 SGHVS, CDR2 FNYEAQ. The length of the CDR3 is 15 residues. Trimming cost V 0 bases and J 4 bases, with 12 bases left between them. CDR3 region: CASSLASVSGETQYF. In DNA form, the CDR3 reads TGTGCCAGCAGCTTAGCTAGTGTTTCCGGAGAGACCCAGTACTTC. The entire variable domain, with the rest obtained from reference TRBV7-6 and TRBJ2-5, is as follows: GAGVSQSPRYKVTKRGQDVALRCDPISGHVSLYWYRQALGQGPEFLTYFNYEAQQDKSGLPNDRFSAERPEGSISTLTIQRTEQRDSAMYRCASSLASVSGETQYFGPGTRLLVL.

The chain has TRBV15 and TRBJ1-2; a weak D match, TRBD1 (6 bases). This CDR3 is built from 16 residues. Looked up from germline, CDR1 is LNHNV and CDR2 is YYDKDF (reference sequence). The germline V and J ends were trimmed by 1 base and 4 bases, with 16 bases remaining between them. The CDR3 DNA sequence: TGTGCCACCAGCAGAGCCTTACAGGGTGGAGGCTATGGCTACACCTTC. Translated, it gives CATSRALQGGGYGYTF.

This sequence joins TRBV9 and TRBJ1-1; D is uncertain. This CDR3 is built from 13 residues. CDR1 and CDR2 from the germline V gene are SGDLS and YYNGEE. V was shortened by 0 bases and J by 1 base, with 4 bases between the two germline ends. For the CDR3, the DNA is TGTGCCAGCAGCGTAGATCGGAACACTGAAGCTTTCTTT. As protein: CASSVDRNTEAFF.

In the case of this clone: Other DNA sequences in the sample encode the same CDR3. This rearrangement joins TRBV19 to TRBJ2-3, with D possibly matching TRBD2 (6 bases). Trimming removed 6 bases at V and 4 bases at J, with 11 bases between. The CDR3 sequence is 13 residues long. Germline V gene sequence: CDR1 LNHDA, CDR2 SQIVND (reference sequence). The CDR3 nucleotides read TGTGCCAGTAGCCTGGGACTCGCAGATACGCAGTATTTT. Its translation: CASSLGLADTQYF.

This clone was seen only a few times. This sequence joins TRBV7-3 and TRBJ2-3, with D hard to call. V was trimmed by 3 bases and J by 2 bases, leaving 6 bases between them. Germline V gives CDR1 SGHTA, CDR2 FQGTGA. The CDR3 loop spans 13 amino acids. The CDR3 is CASSFTATDTQYF. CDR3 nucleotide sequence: TGTGCCAGCAGCTTTACGGCCACAGATACGCAGTATTTT.

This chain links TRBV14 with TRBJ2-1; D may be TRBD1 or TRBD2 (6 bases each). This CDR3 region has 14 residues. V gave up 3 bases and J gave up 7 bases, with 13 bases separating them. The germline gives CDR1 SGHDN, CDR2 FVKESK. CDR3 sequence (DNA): TGTGCCAGCAGCCAGGGGGTAGGGGGGAATGAGCAGTTCTTC. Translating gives CASSQGVGGNEQFF.

The CDR3 sequence: CASSSSGGDEQFF. Written as DNA, the CDR3 is TGTGCCAGCAGCTCCTCCGGTGGGGATGAGCAGTTCTTC. V and J are TRBV9 and TRBJ2-1; D gene unclear. The CDR3 loop spans 13 amino acids. The germline gives CDR1 SGDLS, CDR2 YYNGEE. V shed 4 bases and J shed 8 bases, with 13 bases lying between them.

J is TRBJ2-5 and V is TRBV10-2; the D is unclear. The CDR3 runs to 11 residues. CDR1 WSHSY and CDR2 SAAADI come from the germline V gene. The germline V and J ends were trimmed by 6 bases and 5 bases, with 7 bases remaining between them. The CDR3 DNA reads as TGCGCCAGCAGAGGTTTTGAGACCCAGTACTTC. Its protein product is CASRGFETQYF.

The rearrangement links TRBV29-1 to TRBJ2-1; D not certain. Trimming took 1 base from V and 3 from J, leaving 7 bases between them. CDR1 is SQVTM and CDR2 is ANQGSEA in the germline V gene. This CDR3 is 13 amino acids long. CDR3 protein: CSVEGTDYNEQFF. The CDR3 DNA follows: TGCAGCGTTGAAGGGACCGACTACAATGAGCAGTTCTTC.

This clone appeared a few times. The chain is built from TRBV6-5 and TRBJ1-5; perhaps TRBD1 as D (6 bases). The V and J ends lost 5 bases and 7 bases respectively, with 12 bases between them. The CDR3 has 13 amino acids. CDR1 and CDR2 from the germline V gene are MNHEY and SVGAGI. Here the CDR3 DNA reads TGTGCCAGCAGTCCCTCCAGGGGCCAGCCCCAGCATTTT. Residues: CASSPSRGQPQHF.

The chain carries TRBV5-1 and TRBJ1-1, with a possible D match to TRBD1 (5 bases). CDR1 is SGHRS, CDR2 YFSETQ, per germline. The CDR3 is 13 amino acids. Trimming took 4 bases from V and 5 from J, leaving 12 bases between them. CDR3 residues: CASSGDGLTEAFF. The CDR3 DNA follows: TGCGCCAGCAGCGGGGACGGTTTGACTGAAGCTTTCTTT.

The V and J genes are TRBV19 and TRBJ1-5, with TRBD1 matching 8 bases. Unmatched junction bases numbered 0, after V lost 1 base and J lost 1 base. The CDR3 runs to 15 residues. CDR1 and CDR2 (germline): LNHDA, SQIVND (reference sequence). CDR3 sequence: CASSIGTGSNQPQHF. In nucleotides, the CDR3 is TGTGCCAGTAGTATAGGGACAGGGAGCAATCAGCCCCAGCATTTT.